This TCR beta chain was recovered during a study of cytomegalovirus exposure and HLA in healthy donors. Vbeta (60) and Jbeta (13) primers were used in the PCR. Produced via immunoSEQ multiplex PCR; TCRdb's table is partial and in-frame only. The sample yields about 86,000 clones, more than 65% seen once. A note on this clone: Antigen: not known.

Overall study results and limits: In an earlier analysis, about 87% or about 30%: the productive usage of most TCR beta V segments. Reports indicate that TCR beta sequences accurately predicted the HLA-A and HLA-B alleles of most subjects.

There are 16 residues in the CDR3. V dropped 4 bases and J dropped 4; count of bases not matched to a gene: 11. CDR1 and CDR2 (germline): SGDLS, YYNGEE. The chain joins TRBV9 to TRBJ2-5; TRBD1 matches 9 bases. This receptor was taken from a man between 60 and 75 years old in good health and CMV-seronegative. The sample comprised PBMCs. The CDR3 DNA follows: TGTGCCAGCAGCTTGACTGGGACAGGGATCGGAGAGACCCAGTACTTC. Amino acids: CASSLTGTGIGETQYF.